The 31 T cell receptor beta chains presented below share a single source sample, sequenced in a study of T-cell memory formation after mild COVID-19 (dated by TCRdb to the early 2020s). Library creation used 5' RACE. The instrument was an Illumina NovaSeq 6000. The public reads were reanalyzed by TCRdb: fastp trimming at Q25, MiXCR alignment, in-frame beta chains only. Rows with one shared CDR3 protein collapse into an entry with the most common genes and DNA. For this sample the table gives hundreds of thousands of distinct CDR3 sequences, of which around 19% were detected only once. The ten largest clones represent over 20% of the sample. Sequencing was done on a sample of PBMCs or a T cell subset sorted from them (not recorded which). The receptors derive from a young man who had mild COVID-19 (a few samples of this study predate the infection). The sample titles of this study are shuffled in the database, so cell type and time point are left out; the donor was told from shared clones.

V usage is TRBV19 and J usage is TRBJ1-2, with TRBD1 matching over 8 bases. The CDR3 is made up of 14 amino acids. V lost 5 bases to trimming and J lost 8 bases; unmatched junction nucleotides: 10. Germline CDR1 reads LNHDA; CDR2 reads SQIVND (reference sequence). In DNA form, the CDR3 reads TGTGCCAGTAGTCGTGGACAGGGCTTCAAGGGCTACACCTTC. This sequence encodes CASSRGQGFKGYTF.

A few counts support this clonotype. DNA for the CDR3: TGTGCCAGCAGCTTAGTGGGGACAGGGTCCCTCGAGCAGTACTTC. Translating gives CASSLVGTGSLEQYF. The V and J genes are TRBV7-6 and TRBJ2-7; 9 bases line up with TRBD1. Trimming removed 1 base from V and 6 bases from J; junction bases left unmatched: 7. The CDR3 covers 15 residues. Germline V gene sequence: CDR1 SGHVS, CDR2 FNYEAQ.

This clonotype has a handful of counts. The gene calls are TRBV10-3 and TRBJ2-3; the D is unclear. V gave up 2 bases and J gave up 4 bases, with 16 bases separating them. Per germline, CDR1 ENHRY and CDR2 SYGVKD. CDR3 length equals 16 residues. In DNA, the CDR3 is TGTGCCATCAGTGAGCTGGGTCAGCTCGAGTCAGATACGCAGTATTTT. Translating it yields CAISELGQLESDTQYF.

The chain has TRBV3-1 and TRBJ2-7, with D maybe TRBD2 (5 bases). This CDR3 comprises 14 residues. Deletions cut 0 bases from V and 4 bases from J, with 10 bases between. The germline V gene encodes CDR1 LGHDT and CDR2 YNNKEL (reference sequence). The CDR3 nucleotides are TGTGCCAGCAGCCAAGAAGGAGGAGGTTACGAGCAGTACTTC. Its translation: CASSQEGGGYEQYF.

Only a few counts were recorded for this clonotype. The rearrangement joins TRBV6-4 to TRBJ2-1, with 9 bases identical to TRBD1. The V gene's germline CDR1 is MRHNA and CDR2 SNTAGT. The trim removed 5 bases at V and 9 bases at J, leaving 8 bases unmatched. CDR3 length: 14 residues. The CDR3 here is CASSPRTGVGEQFF. CDR3 coding DNA: TGTGCCAGCAGTCCGAGGACAGGGGTTGGTGAGCAGTTCTTC.

V usage is TRBV7-2 and J usage is TRBJ2-3; TRBD1 matches 7 bases. The CDR3 is 16 amino acids. Trimming took 4 bases from V and 2 from J; bases not matched to a gene: 9. The germline CDR1 and CDR2 sequences are SGHTA and FQGNSA. The CDR3 DNA sequence: TGTGCCAGCAGCTCCAGGGACAGCTCATACACAGATACGCAGTATTTT. Protein: CASSSRDSSYTDTQYF. Variable domain in full (rest from reference TRBV7-2 and TRBJ2-3): GAGVSQSPSNKVTEKGKDVELRCDPISGHTALYWYRQSLGQGLEFLIYFQGNSAPDKSGLPSDRFSAERTGGSVSTLTIQRTQQEDSAVYLCASSSRDSSYTDTQYFGPGTRLTVL.

The V and J genes are TRBV7-2 and TRBJ2-5, with 7 bases matching TRBD2. This CDR3 has 16 residues. Germline assignment: CDR1 SGHTA and CDR2 FQGNSA. Trimming took 0 bases from V and 2 from J; bases not matched to a gene: 6. CDR3 in amino acids: CASSLARWRGQETQYF. The DNA of the CDR3 is TGTGCCAGCAGCTTAGCCCGGTGGCGGGGGCAAGAGACCCAGTACTTC.

The rearrangement joins TRBV7-2 to TRBJ2-2; D is unresolved. CDR1 and CDR2 (germline): SGHTA, FQGNSA. The ends were cut back, 6 bases at V and 5 bases at J, with 19 bases in the middle. The CDR3 has 16 residues. The DNA for the CDR3 is TGTGCCAGCAGTTCTTATGGAGAGCCGATAACCGGGGAGCTGTTTTTT. Its protein product is CASSSYGEPITGELFF.

The chain combines TRBV12-3 or TRBV12-4 with TRBJ1-2; no firm D call. CDR3 size: 15 residues. V was pared by 7 bases and J by 8 bases, with 23 bases between. The CDR3 sequence is CASTLPPSSLAGYTF. The DNA of the CDR3 is TGTGCCAGCACCCTTCCCCCCTCTAGCCTGGCGGGCTACACCTTC.

The V and J genes are TRBV12-3 or TRBV12-4 and TRBJ2-1; the match to TRBD2 covers 10 bases. The CDR3 is 15 residues long. Trimming at V came to 9 bases and at J to 3 bases, leaving 8 bases not matched to a gene. Written as DNA, the CDR3 is TGTGCCAGTCGACGGGCTAGCGGGGGCTACAATGAGCAGTTCTTC. Translated: CASRRASGGYNEQFF.

The rearrangement uses TRBV5-5 and TRBJ1-4; possible D gene TRBD1, 6 bases. This CDR3 region has 15 residues. V was cut by 4 bases and J by 5 bases, with 15 bases left in between. CDR1 and CDR2 from the germline V gene are SGHKS and YYEKEE (reference sequence). The CDR3 bases are TGTGCCAGCAGCCCGAAGGGGGGTAGCAATGAAAAACTGTTTTTT. It is translated as CASSPKGGSNEKLFF.

CDR3 in DNA: TGCGCCAGCAGCCAAAGACAGGGGGCGGGAACTAATGAAAAACTGTTTTTT. It translates to CASSQRQGAGTNEKLFF. The V gene is TRBV4-3, the J gene TRBJ1-4, with 10 bases lining up with TRBD1. The CDR3 length is 17 residues. V shed 2 bases and J 1 base; nucleotides not matched to a gene: 4. The germline V gene encodes CDR1 LGHNA and CDR2 YSLEER.

This clonotype came up a few times. The chain recombines TRBV28 with TRBJ2-1, with 8 bases lining up with TRBD2. From germline, CDR1 is MDHEN and CDR2 SYDVKM. CDR3 length: 14 residues. V dropped 6 bases and J dropped 7; count of bases not matched to a gene: 8. In nucleotides, the CDR3 is TGTGCCAGCAGCCGGGGGGGGAATTTTAATGAGCAGTTCTTC. Translated: CASSRGGNFNEQFF.

This chain connects TRBV5-1 to TRBJ2-1, with a possible D match to TRBD2 (5 bases). The ends were cut back, 4 bases at V and 9 bases at J, with 20 bases in the middle. The germline V gene encodes CDR1 SGHRS and CDR2 YFSETQ. The CDR3 is made up of 15 amino acids. CDR3 amino acids: CASSPRSGELGEQFF. CDR3 DNA: TGCGCCAGCAGCCCCAGGAGCGGTGAGCTCGGTGAGCAGTTCTTC.

The chain carries TRBV29-1 and TRBJ2-5; D perhaps matches TRBD1 (5 bases). Germline CDR1 is SQVTM and CDR2 is ANQGSEA. This CDR3 comprises 13 residues. V lost 3 bases and J 5 bases, leaving 13 bases between the germline ends. The CDR3 DNA reads TGCAGCGTTGATAAGGGGTTGGAGGAGACCCAGTACTTC. Encoded protein: CSVDKGLEETQYF.

The rearrangement joins TRBV3-1 to TRBJ1-5; unclear D gene. Germline lookup yields CDR1 LGHDT and CDR2 YNNKEL (reference sequence). This CDR3 is built from 12 residues. V was clipped by 1 base and J by 5 bases, with 3 bases between them. In DNA, the CDR3 is TGTGCCAGCAGCCAAGGTTATCAGCCCCAGCATTTT. Protein sequence: CASSQGYQPQHF. The full variable domain, in which reference TRBV3-1 and TRBJ1-5 provide the parts outside the CDR3, is DTAVSQTPKYLVTQMGNDKSIKCEQNLGHDTMYWYKQDSKKFLKIMFSYNNKELIINETVPNRFSPKSPDKAHLNLHINSLELGDSAVYFCASSQGYQPQHFGDGTRLSIL.

Ten or more counts support this clonotype. The genes are TRBV7-2 and TRBJ1-3; D gene unclear. In germline, CDR1 is SGHTA, CDR2 FQGNSA. Trimming pared 1 base from V and 4 bases from J, leaving 11 bases between. The CDR3 contains 15 residues. The CDR3 spells CASSLERVGGNTIYF. In nucleotides, the CDR3 is TGTGCCAGCAGCTTAGAAAGGGTGGGAGGAAACACCATATATTTT.

This clonotype was recorded a few times. The chain employs TRBV4-3 and TRBJ1-2; D is perhaps TRBD1 (5 bases). V was pared by 0 bases and J by 6 bases, with 8 bases between. This CDR3 region has 13 residues. The germline V gene has CDR1 LGHNA and CDR2 YSLEER. The DNA of the CDR3 is TGCGCCAGCAGCCAAGAACCAGGGAATGGCTACACCTTC. It is translated as CASSQEPGNGYTF.

This clonotype was seen more than once but under ten times. This CDR3 is CASTRSPGDRQYV. The CDR3 coding sequence is TGTGCCAGCACCCGAAGCCCCGGGGACCGGCAGTACGTC. The chain has TRBV6-5 and TRBJ2-7, with D perhaps assigned TRBD1 or TRBD2 (5 bases each). Germline lookup yields CDR1 MNHEY and CDR2 SVGAGI. Trimming removed 7 bases at V and 9 bases at J, with 19 bases between. The CDR3 consists of 13 residues.

This clonotype turned up a few times. The chain employs TRBV7-9 and TRBJ2-2, with D perhaps TRBD1 (6 bases). The CDR3 runs to 16 residues. V was clipped by 5 bases and J by 4 bases, with 17 bases between them. CDR1 and CDR2 from the germline V gene are SEHNR and FQNEAQ (reference sequence). As DNA, the CDR3 is TGTGCCAGCAGCACCGCCTATCAGGGGCGCACCGGGGAGCTGTTTTTT. Protein sequence: CASSTAYQGRTGELFF. The full variable domain, with the rest looked up from reference TRBV7-9 and TRBJ2-2, is DTGVSQNPRHKITKRGQNVTFRCDPISEHNRLYWYRQTLGQGPEFLTYFQNEAQLEKSRLLSDRFSAERPKGSFSTLEIQRTEQGDSAMYLCASSTAYQGRTGELFFGEGSRLTVL.

This chain connects TRBV14 to TRBJ1-2; 8 bases match TRBD1. Germline trimming cut 0 bases from V and 4 bases from J; bases unmatched to any gene: 4. Germline assignment: CDR1 SGHDN and CDR2 FVKESK. The CDR3 extends over 15 amino acids. In DNA form, the CDR3 reads TGTGCCAGCAGCCAAGAGACAGGGGTTATCTATGGCTACACCTTC. Amino acids: CASSQETGVIYGYTF.

This clonotype was seen only a few times. V usage is TRBV7-9 and J usage is TRBJ2-1, with 10 bases matching TRBD2. The CDR3 contains 15 residues. Trimming removed 2 bases from V and 7 bases from J; junction bases left unmatched: 5. Germline loops: CDR1 SEHNR, CDR2 FQNEAQ (reference sequence). CDR3 in DNA: TGTGCCAGCAGCTTATGGACTAGCGGTAGAAATGAGCAGTTCTTC. Translated, it gives CASSLWTSGRNEQFF.

The V gene is TRBV7-2, the J gene TRBJ1-6, with D tentatively TRBD1 (6 bases). The germline V and J ends were trimmed by 4 bases and 10 bases, with 17 bases remaining between them. The CDR3 runs to 15 residues. Per germline, CDR1 SGHTA and CDR2 FQGNSA. The CDR3 sequence: CASSSLGGPGSPLHF. CDR3 nucleotides: TGTGCCAGCAGCTCGCTCGGGGGGCCTGGATCACCCCTCCACTTT.

The sample holds many counts of this clonotype. The V call is TRBV10-3, the J call TRBJ1-2; 7 nucleotides match TRBD1. The CDR3 has 13 residues. V shed 4 bases, J shed 3 bases, and the junction held 2 bases outside the gene matches. Germline lookup yields CDR1 ENHRY and CDR2 SYGVKD. The CDR3 loop reads CAISVGQDYGYTF. CDR3 nucleotides: TGTGCCATCAGTGTCGGACAGGACTATGGCTACACCTTC.

This clonotype was seen more than once but under ten times. V usage is TRBV28 and J usage is TRBJ1-1; D unclear. Germline CDR1 MDHEN, CDR2 SYDVKM. The V gene lost 6 bases and the J gene lost 10 bases, with 15 bases spanning the gap. The CDR3 extends over 12 amino acids. CDR3 region: CASSPDDPAAFF. The CDR3 DNA reads as TGTGCCAGCAGCCCGGACGACCCAGCAGCTTTCTTT.

CDR3 sequence reads: CASSLLAGYTGELFF. For the CDR3, the DNA is TGTGCCAGCAGCTTACTCGCGGGGTACACCGGGGAGCTGTTTTTT. The chain links TRBV7-3 to TRBJ2-2; the D gene is possibly TRBD2 (6 bases). CDR1 and CDR2 from the germline V gene are SGHTA and FQGTGA. This CDR3 contains 15 residues. V was pared by 2 bases and J by 3 bases, with 10 bases between.

This chain connects TRBV20-1 to TRBJ1-4; D perhaps matches TRBD1 (6 bases). Trimming removed 2 bases from V and 4 bases from J, with 11 bases in between. This CDR3 has 14 residues. Germline-derived CDR1 and CDR2 are DFQATT and SNEGSKA (reference sequence). The CDR3 region has the DNA TGCAGTGCTAGATCGGGACAAAGTAATGAAAAACTGTTTTTT. It yields the protein CSARSGQSNEKLFF.

V usage is TRBV7-6 and J usage is TRBJ2-1; the match to TRBD1 covers 10 bases. The germline V gene has CDR1 SGHVS and CDR2 FNYEAQ. The V segment lost 3 bases and the J segment 5 bases; nucleotides outside the gene matches: 4. This CDR3 is 15 amino acids long. This chain's CDR3 is CASSLWTGGNNEQFF. DNA for the CDR3: TGTGCCAGCAGCTTGTGGACAGGGGGGAACAATGAGCAGTTCTTC.

This clonotype was seen at least ten times. This chain connects TRBV19 to TRBJ2-7; D remains ambiguous. Germline V CDR1 and CDR2: LNHDA, SQIVND (reference sequence). The CDR3 sequence is 14 residues long. V lost 2 bases, J lost 0 bases, and 8 bases lay in between. The CDR3, as DNA: TGTGCCAGTAGTATACGTGTATACTCCTACGAGCAGTACTTC. This gives the protein CASSIRVYSYEQYF.

This chain links TRBV24-1 with TRBJ2-5; the match to TRBD1 covers 7 bases. Germline trimming cut 1 base from V and 1 base from J; bases unmatched to any gene: 8. The CDR3 is 17 residues long. Germline CDR1 KGHDR, CDR2 SFDVKD. CDR3 DNA: TGTGCCACCAGTGATTTCCGGGACAGTAGGGGCCAAGAGACCCAGTACTTC. Translated: CATSDFRDSRGQETQYF.

Only a few counts were recorded for this clonotype. The chain uses TRBV6-2 or TRBV6-3 and TRBJ1-5; D is uncertain. The CDR3 length is 13 residues. Trimming took 0 bases from V and 11 from J, leaving 11 bases between them. CDR1 and CDR2 (germline): MNHEY, SVGEGT. CDR3 residues: CASSYSLAITQHF. As DNA, the CDR3 is TGTGCCAGCAGTTACTCTTTGGCGATCACCCAGCATTTT.